The 3 T cell receptor beta chains below come from one sample, sequenced in a study of PD-1 blockade in classical Hodgkin lymphoma. Profiling relied on immunoSEQ multiplex PCR, and the TCRdb table lists in-frame clones only, not all of them. The repertoire has approximately 27,000 clones, over 75% of them found once; the top ten carry about 18%. The time point is: cycle 4 day 1 (C4D1), after five to seven weeks of nivolumab. All trial patients relapsed after autologous stem cell transplantation. The sample in question was peripheral blood mononuclear cells (PBMCs), obtained before the fourth cycle of nivolumab. The source of these receptors is a human donor with classical Hodgkin lymphoma.

The CDR3 reads CASRGDFYEQYF. The DNA of the CDR3 is TGTGCCAGCAGAGGGGATTTTTACGAGCAGTACTTC. V usage is TRBV7-9 and J usage is TRBJ2-7; TRBD1 is a possible D gene (5 bases). Germline loops: CDR1 SEHNR, CDR2 FQNEAQ (reference sequence). V lost 6 bases, J lost 4 bases, and 10 bases lay in between. This CDR3 has 12 residues.

The chain joins TRBV6-5 to TRBJ2-3; weak D call: TRBD2 (5 bases). The CDR3 contains 13 residues. Germline V CDR1 and CDR2: MNHEY, SVGAGI. V lost 5 bases and J lost 5, with 11 bases in between. The chain's CDR3 is CASSESGRDTQYF. In DNA form, the CDR3 reads TGTGCCAGCAGTGAATCGGGGAGAGATACGCAGTATTTT.

This clone appeared a few times. The J gene is TRBJ2-2, the V gene TRBV9; 7 bases fit TRBD1. This CDR3 is built from 15 residues. The J segment lost 9 bases and the V segment lost 2 bases, leaving 10 bases of the junction unmatched. Looked up from germline, CDR1 is SGDLS and CDR2 is YYNGEE. CDR3 sequence (DNA): TGTGCCAGCAGCGTCGAGAGGACAGGCCAATGGGAGCTGTTTTTT. It translates to CASSVERTGQWELFF.